This is a list of T cell receptor beta chains from one sample in a study of T cells after yellow fever vaccination. One entry per CDR3 protein results from TCRdb running MiXCR on the 5' RACE reads. The profile shows approximately 150,000 distinct CDR3 sequences, approximately 6.2% of them singletons. The sequenced sample was CD4+ T cells sorted from PBMCs, obtained on the day of the first yellow fever vaccination. These TCRs come from a man aged 18-30 years who received the YFV17D yellow fever vaccine. Both conserved end residues are part of each CDR3. The order of the fields is CDR3 protein, CDR3 DNA, D gene, J gene, V gene, clone size, CDR3 length. The D gene is left open where the match is weak. Not every row has a clone size; where given, it reads once, few, many or a size class.

CDR3aa: CSVEDPDSRPLYGYTF
CDR3nt: TGCAGCGTTGAAGATCCGGACAGTCGCCCGCTCTATGGCTACACCTTC
d_gene: NA
j_gene: TRBJ1-2
v_gene: TRBV29-1
abundance: many
len: 16

CDR3aa: CASSLGVGGELFF
CDR3nt: TGTGCCAGCAGCTTAGGGGTTGGCGGGGAGCTGTTTTTT
d_gene: NA
j_gene: TRBJ2-2
v_gene: TRBV11-2
abundance: many
len: 13

CDR3aa: CASSYGADYGYTF
CDR3nt: TGTGCCAGCAGTTACGGGGCAGACTATGGCTACACCTTC
d_gene: NA
j_gene: TRBJ1-2
v_gene: TRBV6-5
abundance: many
len: 13

CDR3aa: CASSYSMAGGYNSPLHF
CDR3nt: TGTGCCAGCAGTTACTCGATGGCAGGGGGTTATAATTCACCCCTCCACTTT
d_gene: TRBD1
j_gene: TRBJ1-6
v_gene: TRBV6-5
abundance: NA
len: 17

CDR3aa: CSARDLPGNQPQHF
CDR3nt: TGCAGTGCTAGAGATTTGCCGGGTAATCAGCCCCAGCATTTT
d_gene: NA
j_gene: TRBJ1-5
v_gene: TRBV20-1
abundance: few
len: 14

CDR3aa: CAWKIPRGLAGGLIGEQFF
CDR3nt: TGTGCCTGGAAAATCCCCCGGGGACTAGCGGGGGGGCTTATCGGTGAGCAGTTCTTC
d_gene: TRBD2
j_gene: TRBJ2-1
v_gene: TRBV30
abundance: NA
len: 19

CDR3aa: CSVEDALAGYEQYF
CDR3nt: TGCAGCGTTGAAGACGCGCTAGCGGGGTACGAGCAGTACTTC
d_gene: TRBD2
j_gene: TRBJ2-7
v_gene: TRBV29-1
abundance: few
len: 14

CDR3aa: CSAGAGGAGELFF
CDR3nt: TGCAGTGCTGGCGCAGGGGGAGCCGGGGAGCTGTTTTTT
d_gene: TRBD1
j_gene: TRBJ2-2
v_gene: TRBV20-1
abundance: few
len: 13

CDR3aa: CASSLGTAQETQYF
CDR3nt: TGCGCCAGCAGCTTGGGTACAGCACAAGAGACCCAGTACTTC
d_gene: NA
j_gene: TRBJ2-5
v_gene: TRBV5-1
abundance: many
len: 14

CDR3aa: CAISGGEVGSPLHF
CDR3nt: TGTGCCATCAGTGGGGGGGAAGTAGGGTCACCCCTCCACTTT
d_gene: NA
j_gene: TRBJ1-6
v_gene: TRBV10-3
abundance: NA
len: 14

CDR3aa: CASRPHHPTSGYEQYF
CDR3nt: TGTGCCAGCAGACCGCACCACCCGACTAGCGGCTACGAGCAGTACTTC
d_gene: TRBD2
j_gene: TRBJ2-7
v_gene: TRBV6-5
abundance: NA
len: 16

CDR3aa: CASSWRAGVYNEQFF
CDR3nt: TGTGCCAGCAGCTGGCGCGCGGGGGTTTACAATGAGCAGTTCTTC
d_gene: TRBD2
j_gene: TRBJ2-1
v_gene: TRBV5-6
abundance: many
len: 15

CDR3aa: CASSNRTAGSLETQYF
CDR3nt: TGTGCCAGCAGCAACCGAACAGCGGGATCTTTGGAGACCCAGTACTTC
d_gene: TRBD2
j_gene: TRBJ2-5
v_gene: TRBV7-2
abundance: few
len: 16